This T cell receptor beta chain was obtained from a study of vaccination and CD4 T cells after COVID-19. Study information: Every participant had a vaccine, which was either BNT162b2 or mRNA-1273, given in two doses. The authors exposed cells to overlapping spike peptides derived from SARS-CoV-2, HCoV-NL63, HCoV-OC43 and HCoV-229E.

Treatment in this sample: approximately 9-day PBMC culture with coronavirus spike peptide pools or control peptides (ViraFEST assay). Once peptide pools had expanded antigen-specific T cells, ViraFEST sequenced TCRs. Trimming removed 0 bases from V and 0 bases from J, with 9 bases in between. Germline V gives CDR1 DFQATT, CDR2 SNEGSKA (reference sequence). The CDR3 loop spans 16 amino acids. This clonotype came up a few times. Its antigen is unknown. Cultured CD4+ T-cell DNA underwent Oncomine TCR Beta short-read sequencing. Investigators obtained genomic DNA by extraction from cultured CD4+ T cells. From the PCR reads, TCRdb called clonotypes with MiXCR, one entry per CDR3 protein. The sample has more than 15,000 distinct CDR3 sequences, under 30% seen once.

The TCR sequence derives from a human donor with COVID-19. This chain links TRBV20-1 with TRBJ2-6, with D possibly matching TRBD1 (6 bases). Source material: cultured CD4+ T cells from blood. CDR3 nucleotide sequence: TGCAGTGCTAGAGACCAAGGGGGCTCTGGGGCCAACGTCCTGACTTTC. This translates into CSARDQGGSGANVLTF.